This passage covers 27 T cell receptor beta chains from one sample sequenced in a study of control samples from healthy donors and cancer patients. The data were produced by immunoSEQ multiplex PCR, yet TCRdb's version contains in-frame clones alone and is incomplete. The sample has 55,000 to 80,000 clones; roughly nine tenths are singletons. The sample taken for sequencing was PBMCs. These receptors came from a man aged 55-75 years with colorectal cancer.

This clone showed up just once. The chain combines TRBV29-1 with TRBJ2-5; 9 bases match TRBD1. Trimming cost V 0 bases and J 6 bases; bases outside gene matches: 11. The length of the CDR3 is 16 residues. CDR1 and CDR2 from the germline V gene are SQVTM and ANQGSEA. The CDR3 bases are TGCAGCGTTGAAGATCCCCGGGACAGGGTTGGACAGACCCAGTACTTC. Its translation is CSVEDPRDRVGQTQYF.

The chain couples TRBV3-1 (or the pseudogene TRBV3-2) to TRBJ2-4; D gene ambiguous. This CDR3 region has 16 residues. Germline V gene sequence: CDR1 LGHDT, CDR2 YNNKEL (reference sequence). The germline V and J ends were trimmed by 2 bases and 7 bases, with 18 bases remaining between them. In DNA, the CDR3 is TGTGCCAGCAGCCAACGCAAGGTCGTGGGTGAGAACATTCAGTACTTC. Amino acids: CASSQRKVVGENIQYF.

This clone was seen only once. The V and J genes are TRBV24-1 and TRBJ2-1; 9 nucleotides agree with TRBD1. J was trimmed by 6 bases and V by 7 bases; bases with no gene match: 6. The CDR3 has 14 amino acids. CDR1 KGHDR and CDR2 SFDVKD come from the germline V gene. CDR3 sequence (DNA): TGTGCCACCAGGGACAGGGGTACGGTCAATGAGCAGTTCTTC. It encodes CATRDRGTVNEQFF.

This sequence joins TRBV27 and TRBJ1-1, with D perhaps matching TRBD1 (5 bases). V lost 2 bases, J lost 5 bases, and 9 bases lay in between. The CDR3 has 13 residues. CDR1 and CDR2 from the germline V gene are MNHEY and SMNVEV (reference sequence). DNA of the CDR3: TGTGCCAGCAGTTTAATCCAGGGAACTGAAGCTTTCTTT. Translation gives CASSLIQGTEAFF.

V usage is TRBV7-6 and J usage is TRBJ2-7, with D tentatively TRBD2 (5 bases). V was cut by 8 bases and J by 1 base, with 18 bases left in between. The CDR3 has 15 amino acids. Germline values: CDR1 SGHVS, CDR2 FNYEAQ. The CDR3 spells CASALRGMRSYEQYF. The CDR3 bases are TGTGCCAGCGCCCTCCGAGGGATGCGGTCCTACGAGCAGTACTTC.

This chain joins TRBV7-6 and TRBJ1-3; D uncertain. The germline V gene has CDR1 SGHVS and CDR2 FNYEAQ. The V end was cut by 2 bases, the J end by 4 bases, with 3 bases between. The CDR3 runs to 12 residues. CDR3 amino acids: CASSLRGNTIYF. CDR3 nucleotides: TGTGCCAGCAGCTTACGAGGAAACACCATATATTTT.

The chain employs TRBV3-1 (or the pseudogene TRBV3-2) and TRBJ1-2; 8 nucleotides line up with TRBD1. V was clipped by 5 bases and J by 7 bases; unmatched bases: 15. The CDR3 contains 16 residues. The germline gives CDR1 LGHDT, CDR2 YNNKEL (reference sequence). CDR3 sequence: CASSARQGQGASGYTF. In DNA form, the CDR3 reads TGTGCCAGCAGCGCTCGACAGGGGCAGGGGGCTAGTGGCTACACCTTC.

The chain couples TRBV7-9 to TRBJ1-4; TRBD1 is a possible D gene (5 bases). The V and J ends lost 5 bases and 0 bases respectively, with 19 bases between them. This CDR3 contains 18 residues. Germline V gene data show CDR1 as SEHNR and CDR2 as FQNEAQ (reference sequence). The CDR3 DNA sequence: TGTGCCAGCAGCCCCGGGACGTTGGCGCAAACAACTAATGAAAAACTGTTTTTT. Protein: CASSPGTLAQTTNEKLFF.

This clone appeared once. The chain carries TRBV5-1 and TRBJ1-1; weak D call: TRBD1 (6 bases). The CDR3 has 14 residues. From germline, CDR1 is SGHRS and CDR2 YFSETQ. Trimming cost V 0 bases and J 5 bases, with 11 bases left between them. The CDR3 DNA is TGCGCCAGCAGCTTGGATACAGGGCCGACTGAAGCTTTCTTT. It translates to CASSLDTGPTEAFF.

This clone was seen a single time. The rearrangement links TRBV19 to TRBJ2-3; 7 bases are shared with TRBD2. The CDR3 is 14 residues long. With V trimmed by 1 base and J by 5 bases, 3 bases remained unmatched. In germline, CDR1 is LNHDA, CDR2 SQIVND (reference sequence). CDR3 sequence reads: CASSIGLAVDTQYF. CDR3 nucleotides: TGTGCCAGTAGTATAGGCCTAGCGGTAGATACGCAGTATTTT.

This chain uses TRBV27 with TRBJ1-5; TRBD1 might be the D (6 bases). CDR3 size: 14 residues. V lost 6 bases and J 5 bases, leaving 14 bases between the germline ends. Looked up from germline, CDR1 is MNHEY and CDR2 is SMNVEV (reference sequence). This chain's CDR3 is CASSRVGGDQPQHF. The CDR3 DNA is TGTGCCAGCAGCCGGGTGGGGGGCGATCAGCCCCAGCATTTT.

With regard to this clone: An end of the junction does not agree with germline; a read error may underlie this. The chain couples TRBV7-9 to TRBJ1-2; a weak D match, TRBD1 (5 bases). The CDR3 runs 12 residues. Germline V CDR1 and CDR2: SEHNR, FQNEAQ (reference sequence). Here the CDR3 reads CASSHVGAASVF. CDR3 nucleotide sequence: TGTGCCAGCAGCCATGTTGGGGCGGCTAGCGTCTTC.

The J gene is TRBJ2-1, the V gene TRBV4-1, with TRBD2 identical over 9 bases. Germline lookup yields CDR1 MGHRA and CDR2 YSYEKL. The CDR3 totals 13 residues. Unmatched junction bases numbered 9, after V lost 3 bases and J lost 15 bases. This CDR3 reads CASSQMLGLARFF. The CDR3 DNA follows: TGCGCCAGCAGCCAGATGCTCGGACTAGCGCGGTTCTTC.

This clone was counted a few times. A junction boundary mismatches the germline segment, possibly from a read error. This CDR3 reads CATSRGQYDRGNLIVF. CDR3 in DNA: TGTGCCACCAGCAGAGGACAGTACGACAGGGGGAATCTAATTGTTTTT. The V gene is TRBV15, the J gene TRBJ1-4; 9 bases align to TRBD1. This CDR3 is built from 16 residues. The germline V gene encodes CDR1 LNHNV and CDR2 YYDKDF (reference sequence).

This sequence joins TRBV11-2 and TRBJ1-4; no clear D gene. The V end was cut by 5 bases, the J end by 10 bases, with 8 bases between. CDR1 is SGHAT, CDR2 FQNNGV, per germline. The CDR3 has 11 residues. The CDR3 loop reads CASSRSGKLFF. For the CDR3, the DNA is TGTGCCAGCAGCCGGTCAGGAAAACTGTTTTTT.

This rearrangement joins TRBV4-1 to TRBJ2-5, with D possibly being TRBD2 (5 bases). V shed 3 bases and J shed 2 bases, with 13 bases lying between them. CDR1 is MGHRA, CDR2 YSYEKL, per germline. CDR3 size: 15 residues. The CDR3 DNA is TGCGCCAGCAGCCACTTGCCGGGAAAACAAGAGACCCAGTACTTC. Translation gives CASSHLPGKQETQYF.

This rearrangement joins TRBV7-9 to TRBJ2-1, with TRBD2 matching 8 bases. Germline V gene lookup returns CDR1 SEHNR and CDR2 FQNEAQ (reference sequence). Trimming took 3 bases from V and 6 from J; bases not matched to a gene: 7. The CDR3 has 15 residues. The CDR3 DNA reads as TGTGCCAGCAGCTTTCGCAGCGGGGGCCGCAATGAGCAGTTCTTC. Translation gives CASSFRSGGRNEQFF. Drawing the rest from reference TRBV7-9 and TRBJ2-1, the complete variable domain is DTGVSQNPRHKITKRGQNVTFRCDPISEHNRLYWYRQTLGQGPEFLTYFQNEAQLEKSRLLSDRFSAERPKGSFSTLEIQRTEQGDSAMYLCASSFRSGGRNEQFFGPGTRLTVL.

This clone rates as medium-sized. Additional DNA sequences in this sample encode the identical CDR3. CDR3 DNA: TGTGCCAGCAGCTTAGCGGGCCAGGGCACCTACGAGCAGTACTTC. Translating gives CASSLAGQGTYEQYF. The chain carries TRBV7-2 and TRBJ2-7; tentatively, D is TRBD1 (5 bases). This CDR3 has 15 residues. The V gene lost 0 bases and the J gene lost 2 bases, with 11 bases spanning the gap. Germline loops: CDR1 SGHTA, CDR2 FQGNSA.

V and J are TRBV11-3 and TRBJ1-1; D is uncertain. The CDR3 runs 12 residues. The V end lost 5 bases, the J end lost 7 bases, and 11 bases lay between the germline ends. The germline gives CDR1 SGHNT, CDR2 YENEEA. The chain's CDR3 is CASSPRAYEAFF. The CDR3 DNA follows: TGTGCCAGCAGCCCCCGGGCGTATGAAGCTTTCTTT.

The DNA of the CDR3 is TGTGCCAGCAGCCTACAGGAAAACACTGAAGCTTTCTTT. The encoded protein is CASSLQENTEAFF. The chain is built from TRBV12-3 or TRBV12-4 and TRBJ1-1, with D possibly being TRBD1 (5 bases). Trimming shortened V by 6 bases and J by 2 bases, and 10 bases separated the two germline ends. The CDR3 is made up of 13 amino acids.

J is TRBJ2-5 and V is TRBV27; no clear D. The germline V and J ends were trimmed by 7 bases and 2 bases, with 8 bases remaining between them. Per the germline V gene, CDR1 is MNHEY and CDR2 is SMNVEV (reference sequence). CDR3 length equals 12 residues. The CDR3 loop reads CASTLLQETQYF. In DNA, the CDR3 is TGTGCCAGCACCCTACTACAAGAGACCCAGTACTTC.

CDR3 amino acids: CASSSGQGAAGANVLTF. Written as DNA, the CDR3 is TGTGCCAGCAGTTCGGGACAGGGGGCTGCAGGGGCCAACGTCCTGACTTTC. The chain combines TRBV5-4 with TRBJ2-6, with TRBD1 matching over 12 bases. The CDR3 totals 17 residues. After removal of 5 bases from V and 4 bases from J, the junction contained 7 bases not matched to a gene. The germline gives CDR1 SGHNT, CDR2 YYREEE (reference sequence).

Comment on this clone: Its ends do not fully match the called genes, so a read error is possible. In DNA form, the CDR3 reads TGTGCCAGCAGTCTATGGACAGGCAGCTCTGGAAACACCATATATTTT. As protein: CASSLWTGSSGNTIYF. The rearrangement uses TRBV28 and TRBJ1-3; 7 bases map to TRBD1. Per the germline V gene, CDR1 is MDHEN and CDR2 is SYDVKM. This CDR3 has 16 residues.

The chain joins TRBV30 to TRBJ2-3; TRBD2 might be the D (6 bases). There are 15 residues in the CDR3. The germline V gene encodes CDR1 GTSNPN and CDR2 SVGIG (reference sequence). V was pared by 0 bases and J by 2 bases, with 12 bases between. Here the CDR3 DNA reads TGTGCCTGGAGTGTAGGTAGCGGATACACAGATACGCAGTATTTT. Protein sequence: CAWSVGSGYTDTQYF.

The gene calls are TRBV4-3 and TRBJ2-3; TRBD2 aligns across 8 bases. V lost 0 bases to trimming and J lost 0 bases; unmatched junction nucleotides: 8. CDR1 and CDR2 (germline): LGHNA, YSLEER. CDR3 length: 18 residues. The DNA for the CDR3 is TGCGCCAGCAGCCAAGATGACCCCGCGGGGGGAAGCACAGATACGCAGTATTTT. Translation gives CASSQDDPAGGSTDTQYF.

The CDR3 loop reads CASRDREGICTF. The CDR3 region has the DNA TGTGCCAGCAGAGACAGGGAGGGCATTTGCACCTTC. This sequence joins TRBV3-1 (or the pseudogene TRBV3-2) and TRBJ1-2, with 7 bases lining up with TRBD1. Germline loops: CDR1 LGHDT, CDR2 YNNKEL (reference sequence). The ends lost 6 bases at V and 13 bases at J; junction bases unmatched: 11. The CDR3 covers 12 residues.

This rearrangement joins TRBV4-1 to TRBJ2-1, with D hard to call. Germline V CDR1 and CDR2: MGHRA, YSYEKL. V lost 0 bases and J 0 bases, leaving 12 bases between the germline ends. The CDR3 covers 17 residues. The CDR3 region has the DNA TGCGCCAGCAGCCAAGATCCTGCAGGTTCCTCCTACAATGAGCAGTTCTTC. Protein product: CASSQDPAGSSYNEQFF.